The clone carrying this T cell receptor (beta chain) appeared many times. This entry comes from a study of T cells in Graves' hyperthyroidism and ophthalmopathy. This CDR3 contains 15 residues. Trimming removed 2 bases from V and 7 bases from J, with 16 bases in between. CDR1 is KGHDR, CDR2 SFDVKD, per germline. The CDR3 regions of TCR beta were amplified from RNA transcripts. The HTBI primer set served for first-round RT-PCR of the TCR CDR3. TCRdb itself ran the multiplex PCR reads through MiXCR, one entry per CDR3 protein. The sample yields roughly 740,000 distinct CDR3 sequences, about a sixth seen once.

This rearrangement joins TRBV24-1 to TRBJ2-5; tentatively, D is TRBD1 (6 bases). The origin of this receptor is a man between 18 and 29 years old with Graves' hyperthyroidism. Sequencing input: blood. The CDR3 is CATSDWGTNSGTQYF. Here the CDR3 DNA reads TGTGCCACCAGTGATTGGGGGACAAACAGCGGGACCCAGTACTTC.